This is a list of T cell receptor beta chains from one sample in a study of T cell responses to AZD1222 COVID-19 vaccine. Clones were read by immunoSEQ multiplex PCR, and TCRdb kept only the in-frame ones, dropping some. This table has some 71,000 clones, around 84% appearing once. The sequences come from peripheral blood, collected on day 0 of AZD1222 vaccination. The receptors shown here come from an adult in good health. Both conserved end residues are part of each CDR3. The D gene is left open where the match is weak. Size tells how often a clone was seen (once, few, many) or the class of an expanded clone, and some rows leave it out.

CDR3nt: TGTGCCAGCTCACCACTCGCCCACCCGGTTAGCGATGAGCAGTTCTTC
CDR3aa: CASSPLAHPVSDEQFF
abundance: NA
j_gene: TRBJ2-1
v_gene: TRBV18
d_gene: NA

CDR3nt: TGCGCCAGCAGGGACAGTCAAGAGACCCAGTACTTC
CDR3aa: CASRDSQETQYF
abundance: once
j_gene: TRBJ2-5
v_gene: TRBV5-1
d_gene: NA

CDR3nt: TGTGCCAGCAGCCAACAGGGTTCAGGGGCCAACGTCCTGACTTTC
CDR3aa: CASSQQGSGANVLTF
abundance: once
j_gene: TRBJ2-6
v_gene: TRBV6-6
d_gene: NA

CDR3nt: TGTGCCAGCAGTCGTCTCAGGGGGCTGACGAACACTGAAGCTTTCTTT
CDR3aa: CASSRLRGLTNTEAFF
abundance: NA
j_gene: TRBJ1-1
v_gene: TRBV6-2/TRBV6-3
d_gene: TRBD1

CDR3nt: TGTGCCAGCAGAAAGGGGGGCGAGACAGATACGCAGTATTTT
CDR3aa: CASRKGGETDTQYF
abundance: NA
j_gene: TRBJ2-3
v_gene: TRBV6-4
d_gene: NA

CDR3nt: TGTGCCAGCAGTGAAGGAGCTACAGGGGTGAGCAATCAGCCCCAGCATTTT
CDR3aa: CASSEGATGVSNQPQHF
abundance: NA
j_gene: TRBJ1-5
v_gene: TRBV2
d_gene: TRBD1

CDR3nt: TGTGCCTGGAGTGATTTCTCGGCGGCCGGGGAGCTGTTTTTT
CDR3aa: CAWSDFSAAGELFF
abundance: NA
j_gene: TRBJ2-2
v_gene: TRBV30
d_gene: NA

CDR3nt: TGTGCCAGCAGCCAAGATTCAGGACAGGGCTTCGGCTACACCTTC
CDR3aa: CASSQDSGQGFGYTF
abundance: NA
j_gene: TRBJ1-2
v_gene: TRBV3-1/TRBV3-2
d_gene: TRBD1

CDR3nt: TGTGCCAGCAGCACTAGTGGCCTAGCGGGGTACGAGCAGTACTTC
CDR3aa: CASSTSGLAGYEQYF
abundance: NA
j_gene: TRBJ2-7
v_gene: TRBV7-2
d_gene: TRBD2

CDR3nt: TGTGCCAGAAGGGGTATCTGGGGGGACTACGAGCAGTACTTC
CDR3aa: CARRGIWGDYEQYF
abundance: few
j_gene: TRBJ2-7
v_gene: TRBV5-3
d_gene: NA

CDR3nt: TGTGCCACCAGCAGAGATACCGGGACAGGGAGCGAAAAACTGTTTTTT
CDR3aa: CATSRDTGTGSEKLFF
abundance: NA
j_gene: TRBJ1-4
v_gene: TRBV15
d_gene: TRBD1

CDR3nt: TGCAGTGTCAGGACAGGGCGGGGCTACACCTTC
CDR3aa: CSVRTGRGYTF
abundance: medium-sized
j_gene: TRBJ1-2
v_gene: TRBV20-1
d_gene: TRBD1

CDR3nt: TGTGCCAGCAGGTGGGACAGGGGGGCCGGGGGGAACACTGAAGCTTTCTTT
CDR3aa: CASRWDRGAGGNTEAFF
abundance: NA
j_gene: TRBJ1-1
v_gene: TRBV13
d_gene: TRBD1

CDR3nt: TGTGCCACCAGCAGAGATGGGGGGCTCTTCGAGCAGTACTTC
CDR3aa: CATSRDGGLFEQYF
abundance: NA
j_gene: TRBJ2-7
v_gene: TRBV15
d_gene: NA

CDR3nt: TGTGCCAGCAGGACCCAACCGGGCGAAAAACTGTTTTTT
CDR3aa: CASRTQPGEKLFF
abundance: NA
j_gene: TRBJ1-4
v_gene: TRBV7-8
d_gene: NA

CDR3nt: TGTGCCAGCAGCGTAGGGCAGTTCGGTGGCTACACCTTC
CDR3aa: CASSVGQFGGYTF
abundance: NA
j_gene: TRBJ1-2
v_gene: TRBV9
d_gene: NA

CDR3nt: TGTGCCAGCGAGGTGGGGTCCTATGGCTACACCTTC
CDR3aa: CASEVGSYGYTF
abundance: few
j_gene: TRBJ1-2
v_gene: TRBV7-9
d_gene: NA

CDR3nt: TGTGCCAGCAGAGAGGGGCGGGACACTGAAGCTTTCTTT
CDR3aa: CASREGRDTEAFF
abundance: NA
j_gene: TRBJ1-1
v_gene: TRBV7-9
d_gene: NA

CDR3nt: TGTGCCAGCAGCCAAGCGGGGGGTGGTAACTATGGCTACACCTTC
CDR3aa: CASSQAGGGNYGYTF
abundance: NA
j_gene: TRBJ1-2
v_gene: TRBV4-2
d_gene: NA

CDR3nt: TGTGCCAGCAGCCCCAGGACCGCAAACTATGGCTACACCTTC
CDR3aa: CASSPRTANYGYTF
abundance: NA
j_gene: TRBJ1-2
v_gene: TRBV6-5
d_gene: NA

CDR3nt: TGTGCCTGGAGTGTATCCCTTTACGAGCAGTACTTC
CDR3aa: CAWSVSLYEQYF
abundance: once
j_gene: TRBJ2-7
v_gene: TRBV30
d_gene: NA

CDR3nt: TGTGCCAGCAGCGCCTCTGGAAACACCATATATTTT
CDR3aa: CASSASGNTIYF
abundance: NA
j_gene: TRBJ1-3
v_gene: TRBV9
d_gene: NA

CDR3nt: TGTGCCAGCAGTGACAGCCCGAACTATGGCTACACCTTC
CDR3aa: CASSDSPNYGYTF
abundance: NA
j_gene: TRBJ1-2
v_gene: TRBV6-1
d_gene: NA

CDR3nt: TGTGCCAGCAGTTCGATGGCGTGGGGCCTGAACACTGAAGCTTTCTTT
CDR3aa: CASSSMAWGLNTEAFF
abundance: NA
j_gene: TRBJ1-1
v_gene: TRBV27
d_gene: NA

CDR3nt: TGTGCCAGCAGATCCGGGGGCAGGGCACAAGAGACCCAGTACTTC
CDR3aa: CASRSGGRAQETQYF
abundance: NA
j_gene: TRBJ2-5
v_gene: TRBV28
d_gene: NA

CDR3nt: TGCAGTGCTAGTGACAGGGGTGACATTCAGTACTTC
CDR3aa: CSASDRGDIQYF
abundance: once
j_gene: TRBJ2-4
v_gene: TRBV20-1
d_gene: TRBD1

CDR3nt: TGTGCCAGCAGCTGGGCCCTGGGCACAGATACGCAGTATTTT
CDR3aa: CASSWALGTDTQYF
abundance: NA
j_gene: TRBJ2-3
v_gene: TRBV5-5
d_gene: NA

CDR3nt: TGTGCCAGCAGTACCGAACGAGATACTGAAGCTTTCTTT
CDR3aa: CASSTERDTEAFF
abundance: NA
j_gene: TRBJ1-1
v_gene: TRBV2
d_gene: NA

CDR3nt: TGTGCCAGCACTTACAGGAGCGGGGCCAACGTCCTGACTTTC
CDR3aa: CASTYRSGANVLTF
abundance: NA
j_gene: TRBJ2-6
v_gene: TRBV6-5
d_gene: NA